This T cell receptor (beta chain) stems from a study of T cell repertoires in cytomegalovirus infection. Turning to the study itself: A matching HLA type, together with CMV infection, was signaled by public TCR beta signatures. Study outcomes and limitations: Ex vivo responses were dominated by HLA-C-restricted CMV-specific TCR beta clonotypes.

A note on this clonotype: Its antigen is not identified.

Each CDR3 protein is one row after TCRdb ran MiXCR on the reads. The sample holds approximately 130,000 distinct CDR3 sequences, roughly a quarter seen once. V shed 4 bases and J shed 0 bases, with 10 bases lying between them. The germline CDR1 and CDR2 sequences are LGHNA and YSLEER. The CDR3 spans 14 residues. What was sequenced was PBMCs, sequenced either directly or after in vitro stimulation (not recorded which). This receptor was identified in a human donor in good health (CMV status not recorded). Some clones in this sample may be carry-over from other donors' samples. The chain recombines TRBV4-3 with TRBJ2-7, with D tentatively TRBD2 (5 bases). CDR3 in amino acids: CASSPGLLSYEQYF. DNA for the CDR3: TGCGCCAGCAGCCCCGGACTCCTCTCCTACGAGCAGTACTTC.